This T cell receptor beta chain was identified during a study of persistence of HIV-infected CD4 T cells. Study context: CD4+ T cells responding to CMV or HIV-1 Gag were isolated. Study-wide findings and caveats: CMV- and Gag-responding cells had lower TCRbeta richness than CD3/CD28-responding cells.

The libraries were made with immunoSEQ version 4 in survey mode. Method: immunoSEQ multiplex PCR; TCRdb's copy keeps in-frame clones and lacks some. Here the sample spans 40,000 to 55,000 clones, around 75% being singletons. Cells were stimulated with CMV-infected fibroblast lysates at 8 to 10 ug/mL. CD40L-negative CD69-negative CD45RO-high memory CD4+ T cells were sorted as populations depleted of antigen-responding cells. Anti-CD28/CD49d costimulation, CD40-blocking antibody and enfuvirtide were given to CD8-depleted PBMCs for less than 20 hours. The CDR3 length is 12 residues. CDR1 is SGHNT, CDR2 YYREEE, per germline (reference sequence). V dropped 0 bases and J dropped 4 bases, with 2 bases sitting between them. This clone was found a few times. Its matching antigen is unknown.

V gene TRBV5-4 combines with J gene TRBJ2-1; D not resolved. Material: CD4+ T cells sorted from PBMCs after roughly 20-hour stimulation, obtained from a patient who received antiretroviral therapy. This TCR derives from an adult man with HIV who was CMV-seropositive. CDR3 sequence: CASSLDYNEQFF. The CDR3, as DNA: TGTGCCAGCAGCTTGGATTACAATGAGCAGTTCTTC. Drawing the rest from reference TRBV5-4 and TRBJ2-1, the complete variable domain is ETGVTQSPTHLIKTRGQQVTLRCSSQSGHNTVSWYQQALGQGPQFIFQYYREEENGRGNFPPRFSGLQFPNYSSELNVNALELDDSALYLCASSLDYNEQFFGPGTRLTVL.